This T cell receptor (beta chain) comes out of a study of CD8+CD57+ T cells in acquired aplastic anemia. Overall study: The average for DNA from sorted CD4+ and CD8+ cells was roughly 3 ug.

V was trimmed by 2 bases and J by 6 bases, leaving 4 bases between them. The length of the CDR3 is 11 residues. Genomic DNA constituted the template upon which TCR beta VDJ and CDR3 profiling was performed. TCRdb recomputed calls from the reads with MiXCR, one row per CDR3 protein. The sample records a few hundred thousand distinct CDR3 sequences, around a third being singletons. This clonotype appeared many times. Whoever was chosen for sequencing had shown CD8+CD57+ cell expansion by flow cytometry. By the time of blood sampling, patients had still received no therapy. The V gene is TRBV12-3 or TRBV12-4, the J gene TRBJ1-2; D is undetermined. This TCR was sampled from a human donor with aplastic anemia. The sample consisted of sorted CD4+, CD8+, or CD8+CD57+ T cells (not recorded which) from PBMCs. The CDR3 sequence is CASSLIDGYTF. The CDR3 region has the DNA TGTGCCAGCAGTTTAATCGATGGCTACACCTTC.